Listed here is a single T cell receptor beta chain. As yet, its antigen is unknown. Per the germline V gene, CDR1 is SNHLY and CDR2 is FYNNEI. There are 14 residues in the CDR3. The data are from a study of post-analysis software for immune sequencing data. The TCR beta cDNA libraries contained unique molecular identifiers. Roughly 500,000 cDNA molecules were obtained per 1 to 10 million input T cells. TCRdb redid the calling of the PCR reads with MiXCR, one entry per CDR3 protein. The sample lists about 500,000 distinct CDR3 sequences, around 40% seen once, with 12% in the top ten. Study findings and constraints: Among multiple sclerosis patients, normalized Chao1 diversity was significantly below that of controls. Patients carried several TRBV segments more frequently than controls did, and TRBV5-6, TRBV5-1 and TRBV20-1 were among them.

The source of this sequence is a girl under 18 with multiple sclerosis. The rearrangement uses TRBV2 and TRBJ2-1; the D is unclear. The J call may be mistaken, given a closer DNA end match to TRBJ2-7. Sequencing was carried out using blood. The CDR3 nucleotides read TGTGCCACCCGCCGTCTGATATCCTACAATGAGCAGTACTTC. Translation gives CATRRLISYNEQYF.